The T cell receptor (beta chain) under discussion was sequenced for a study of T cells in Graves' hyperthyroidism and ophthalmopathy. Study results and caveats: Most thyroid-expanded clonotypes above 0.001 were also found in blood.

Stable disease denoted Graves' hyperthyroidism without ophthalmopathy progression within 18 months. Not enrolled were patients with uncontrolled infection, other autoimmune disease, pregnancy or lactation. Based on clinical symptoms, serum thyroxine and TRAb, thyroid ultrasound and orbital computed tomography, diagnoses were reached. Amplification of TCR beta CDR3 regions was performed using RNA transcripts as template. Researchers ran a first-round RT-PCR on the TCR CDR3 using the HTBI primer set. MiXCR was run by TCRdb on the multiplex PCR reads, yielding one entry per CDR3 protein. The profile covers roughly 710,000 distinct CDR3 sequences, with around 40% appearing a single time and roughly 31% taken by the ten largest. This clonotype was seen a few times. As yet, its antigen is unknown. V was shortened by 0 bases and J by 3 bases, with 9 bases between the two germline ends. Germline V gene data show CDR1 as MNHNS and CDR2 as SASEGT. The CDR3 loop spans 14 amino acids.

Sequenced: blood. The sequence was obtained from a woman between 40 and 50 years old with Graves' hyperthyroidism. The J gene is TRBJ2-7, the V gene TRBV6-1, with D perhaps TRBD2 (6 bases). CDR3 coding DNA: TGTGCCAGCAGTGAAGCTTGGGGGGTCTACGAGCAGTACTTC. Translated, it gives CASSEAWGVYEQYF.